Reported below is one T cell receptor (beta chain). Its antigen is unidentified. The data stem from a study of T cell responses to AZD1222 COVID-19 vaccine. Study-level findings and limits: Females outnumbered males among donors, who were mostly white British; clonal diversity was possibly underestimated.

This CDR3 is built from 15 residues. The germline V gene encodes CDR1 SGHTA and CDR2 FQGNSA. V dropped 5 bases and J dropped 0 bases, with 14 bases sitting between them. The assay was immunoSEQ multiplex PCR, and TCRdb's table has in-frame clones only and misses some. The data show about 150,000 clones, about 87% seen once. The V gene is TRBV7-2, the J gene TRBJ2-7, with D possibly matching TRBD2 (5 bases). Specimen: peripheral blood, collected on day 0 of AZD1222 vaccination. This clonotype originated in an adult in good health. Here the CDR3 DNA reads TGTGCCAGCAGCCTCTTGATTAGCGACTCCTACGAGCAGTACTTC. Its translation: CASSLLISDSYEQYF.